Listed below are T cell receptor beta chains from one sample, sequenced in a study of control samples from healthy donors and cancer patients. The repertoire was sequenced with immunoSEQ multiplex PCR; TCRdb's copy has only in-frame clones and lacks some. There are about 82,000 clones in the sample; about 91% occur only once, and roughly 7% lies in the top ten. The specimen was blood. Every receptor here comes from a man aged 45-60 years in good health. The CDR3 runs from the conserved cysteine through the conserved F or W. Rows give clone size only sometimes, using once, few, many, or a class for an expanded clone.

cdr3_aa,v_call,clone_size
CATGQGISSGANVLTF,TRBV15,once
CASSVAGGYGYTF,TRBV9,NA
CASSIVGKVGELFF,TRBV19,NA
CASTLSGSSTDTQYF,TRBV6-5,NA
CASSAGTGGHGELFF,TRBV7-8,NA
CASSQDRMMETQYF,TRBV14,NA
CASSPREGLGETQYF,TRBV11-2,NA
CASSLLRGGPHEQFF,TRBV5-4,once
CASSEVPHSLYGYTF,TRBV6-5,once
CAWSYSGSYGYTF,TRBV30,NA
CASSKAGTNYEQYF,TRBV6-1,NA
CAWRDHRDRALKGEKLFF,TRBV30,NA
CASGRGRGQMFTF,TRBV5-6,NA
CASSEGTVQNTEAFF,TRBV6-1,once
CASSQAKGFSGGGYNEQFF,TRBV3-1/TRBV3-2,NA
CATASAGNQPQHF,TRBV6-5,NA
CAISEFTVGPQHF,TRBV10-3,NA
CASSLSTGRELFF,TRBV27,NA
CAWTLGLSTDTQYF,TRBV30,NA
CASSKDLAGRQSEKLFF,TRBV7-9,NA
CASKSTGAGDTEAFF,TRBV3-1/TRBV3-2,NA
CASGLELFAGRSYNEQFF,TRBV12-5,NA
CASSPGVLYEQYF,TRBV5-5,NA
CASSQSTVTDTQYF,TRBV4-2,NA
CASSYSGSSTDTQYF,TRBV6-5,NA
CASSFLAGGTDTQYF,TRBV5-4,NA
CASSYTGVQPQHF,TRBV6-5,NA
CASSVGPDNSPLHF,TRBV9,NA
CASSLGGGLYNEQFF,TRBV7-2,NA
CASSGLRDRGFEQYF,TRBV12-1,NA
CASSLTRTSGPSEQYF,TRBV7-9,NA
CASSYSTGGYNSPLHF,TRBV6-6,once
CAISERPRLEQYF,TRBV10-3,once
CASSFPGGKTGELFF,TRBV28,NA
CASSLVGGQSSYNEQFF,TRBV5-1,NA
CASSYAGGRGNEQFF,TRBV6-5,NA
CASSNRGGEQYF,TRBV6-5,NA
CASRPSAGAEQYF,TRBV11-2,NA
CASSVGWSNQPQHF,TRBV9,NA
CASSDFAGLNYGYTF,TRBV6-4,NA
CASGWVGAGGDEQFF,TRBV12-5,NA
CAWNSLSGNTIYF,TRBV30,NA
CSVAQVKGDYGYTF,TRBV29-1,NA
CASMGAENSPLHF,TRBV2,NA
CASSLKASGGIYNEQFF,TRBV7-6,NA
CASSWGQDTEAFF,TRBV5-4,NA